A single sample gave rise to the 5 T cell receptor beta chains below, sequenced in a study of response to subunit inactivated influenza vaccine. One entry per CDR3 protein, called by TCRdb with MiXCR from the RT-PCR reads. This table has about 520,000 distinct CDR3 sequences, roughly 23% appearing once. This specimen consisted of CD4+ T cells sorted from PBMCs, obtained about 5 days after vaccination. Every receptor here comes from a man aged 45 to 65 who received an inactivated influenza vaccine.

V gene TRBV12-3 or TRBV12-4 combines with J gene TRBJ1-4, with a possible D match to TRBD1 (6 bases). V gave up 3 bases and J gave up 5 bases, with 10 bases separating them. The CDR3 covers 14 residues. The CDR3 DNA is TGTGCCAGCAGTTTCGGGACACGAAATGAAAAACTGTTTTTT. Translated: CASSFGTRNEKLFF.

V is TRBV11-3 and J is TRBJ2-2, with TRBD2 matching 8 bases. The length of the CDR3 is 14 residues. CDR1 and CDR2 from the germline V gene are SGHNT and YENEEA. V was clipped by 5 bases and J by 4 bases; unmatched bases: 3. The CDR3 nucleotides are TGTGCCAGCAGCCGGGGGGGCATCACCGGGGAGCTGTTTTTT. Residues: CASSRGGITGELFF.

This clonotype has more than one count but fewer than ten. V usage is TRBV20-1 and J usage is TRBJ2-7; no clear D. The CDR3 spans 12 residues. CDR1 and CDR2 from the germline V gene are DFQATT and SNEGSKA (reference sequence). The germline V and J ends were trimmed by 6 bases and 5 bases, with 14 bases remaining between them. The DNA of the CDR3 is TGCAGTGCAGAAGCGCGTATCGACGAGCAGTACTTC. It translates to CSAEARIDEQYF.

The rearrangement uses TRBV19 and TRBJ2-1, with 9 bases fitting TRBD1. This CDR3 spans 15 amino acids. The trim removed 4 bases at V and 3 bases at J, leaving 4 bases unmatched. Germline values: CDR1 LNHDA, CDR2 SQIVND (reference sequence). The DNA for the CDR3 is TGTGCCAGTAGTAAAACAGGGGGCGGCTACAATGAGCAGTTCTTC. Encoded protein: CASSKTGGGYNEQFF.

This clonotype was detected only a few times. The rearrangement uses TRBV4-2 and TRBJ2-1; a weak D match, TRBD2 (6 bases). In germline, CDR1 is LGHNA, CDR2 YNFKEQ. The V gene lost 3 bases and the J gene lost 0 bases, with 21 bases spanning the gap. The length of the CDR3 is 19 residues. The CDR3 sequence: CASSQGDGGWEGSYNEQFF. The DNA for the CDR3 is TGTGCCAGCAGCCAGGGCGACGGGGGATGGGAAGGCTCCTACAATGAGCAGTTCTTC.